This T cell receptor beta chain was sequenced for a study of OX40 agonist ivuxolimab in advanced cancers. The V and J ends lost 3 bases and 0 bases respectively, with 13 bases between them. This CDR3 comprises 15 residues. CDR1 is SGHRS, CDR2 YFSETQ, per germline. Sequencing used immunoSEQ multiplex PCR; TCRdb keeps in-frame clones, though not all of them. The data show around 69,000 clones, with roughly 88% seen just once and around 1.5% held by the top ten. The source was CD4+ or CD8+ T cells sorted from blood, collected in a trial of the OX40 agonist ivuxolimab. This TCR was recovered from an adult with an advanced solid tumor such as melanoma, head and neck, liver or kidney cancer. The V gene is TRBV5-1, the J gene TRBJ2-7; tentative D call: TRBD2 (6 bases). The CDR3 loop reads CASSYPRDGSYEQYF. Here the CDR3 DNA reads TGCGCCAGCAGCTACCCGCGGGACGGCTCCTACGAGCAGTACTTC. The variable domain in full, with the rest retrieved from reference TRBV5-1 and TRBJ2-7, is KAGVTQTPRYLIKTRGQQVTLSCSPISGHRSVSWYQQTPGQGLQFLFEYFSETQRNKGNFPGRFSGRQFSNSRSEMNVSTLELGDSALYLCASSYPRDGSYEQYFGPGTRLTVT.